The 30 T cell receptor beta chains below all came from one sample that was sequenced in a study of cytomegalovirus exposure and HLA in healthy donors. PCR primers comprised 60 Vbeta and 13 Jbeta primers. Assay: immunoSEQ multiplex PCR; the TCRdb copy retains only in-frame clones and omits some. The sample carries about 120,000 clones, 80% to 85% recorded once. The specimen was PBMCs. These receptors were obtained from a man between 25 and 39 years old in good health and CMV-seropositive.

This clone was counted once. The chain uses TRBV27 and TRBJ1-2, with 7 bases matching TRBD1. This CDR3 is 15 amino acids long. Trimming cost V 6 bases and J 8 bases; bases outside gene matches: 15. Germline CDR1 MNHEY, CDR2 SMNVEV (reference sequence). CDR3 residues: CASRGPNRGIRGYTF. CDR3 coding DNA: TGTGCCAGCAGAGGGCCAAACAGGGGAATACGCGGCTACACCTTC.

This sequence joins TRBV19 and TRBJ2-1; 12 bases are a match to TRBD2. The CDR3 contains 17 residues. Losses at the gene ends were 5 bases for V and 0 bases for J; bases not matched to a gene: 5. The germline V gene has CDR1 LNHDA and CDR2 SQIVND (reference sequence). This CDR3 reads CASSQETSGGSYNEQFF. The CDR3 region has the DNA TGTGCCAGTAGTCAAGAGACTAGCGGGGGCTCCTACAATGAGCAGTTCTTC.

The chain links TRBV4-1 to TRBJ2-7; D might be TRBD1 (5 bases). The CDR3 contains 15 residues. Deletions cut 0 bases from V and 3 bases from J, with 12 bases between. Germline V gives CDR1 MGHRA, CDR2 YSYEKL. The CDR3 sequence: CASSQEAGIFYEQYV. In DNA, the CDR3 is TGCGCCAGCAGCCAAGAGGCAGGGATCTTCTACGAGCAGTACGTC.

The chain has TRBV5-1 and TRBJ2-5; 12 positions agree with TRBD2. The length of the CDR3 is 13 residues. The germline gives CDR1 SGHRS, CDR2 YFSETQ. The ends lost 5 bases at V and 4 bases at J; junction bases unmatched: 0. DNA for the CDR3: TGCGCCAGCAGGACTAGCGGGGGAGAGACCCAGTACTTC. Translating gives CASRTSGGETQYF.

The gene calls are TRBV6-5 and TRBJ2-5; a possible D gene is TRBD2 (5 bases). The CDR3 is made up of 13 amino acids. Germline loops: CDR1 MNHEY, CDR2 SVGAGI. V lost 0 bases to trimming and J lost 5 bases, with 7 bases between them. For the CDR3, the DNA is TGTGCCAGCAGTTACTCGAGAGGGGAGACCCAGTACTTC. Encoded protein: CASSYSRGETQYF.

The chain links TRBV5-1 to TRBJ2-3; 11 positions match TRBD2. CDR3 size: 16 residues. Germline-derived CDR1 and CDR2 are SGHRS and YFSETQ. V shed 1 base, J shed 4 bases, and the junction held 5 bases outside the gene matches. CDR3 sequence (DNA): TGCGCCAGCAGCTTGTCAGCACTAGCGGGAGCAGATACGCAGTATTTT. It encodes CASSLSALAGADTQYF.

For the CDR3, the DNA is TGTGCCAGCAGCTCGGCTATGAGGACTGAAGCTTTCTTT. Protein product: CASSSAMRTEAFF. This rearrangement joins TRBV11-2 to TRBJ1-1; D is uncertain. The V end was cut by 4 bases, the J end by 5 bases, with 11 bases between. The germline V gene has CDR1 SGHAT and CDR2 FQNNGV. This CDR3 region has 13 residues.

This chain joins TRBV18 and TRBJ2-4; 11 nucleotides align to TRBD2. There are 15 residues in the CDR3. V shed 6 bases, J shed 5 bases, and the junction held 6 bases outside the gene matches. Germline V CDR1 and CDR2: KGHSH, LQKENI. The CDR3 sequence: CASSLSGGAENIQYF. CDR3 nucleotides: TGTGCCAGCTCGCTTAGCGGGGGGGCCGAAAACATTCAGTACTTC.

This chain links TRBV4-1 with TRBJ2-7; D not resolved. Germline V gene data show CDR1 as MGHRA and CDR2 as YSYEKL. The CDR3 spans 15 residues. Trimming took 0 bases from V and 2 from J, leaving 11 bases between them. The CDR3 region has the DNA TGCGCCAGCAGCCAAGATGTTGGAGCCCCCTACGAGCAGTACTTC. Translating gives CASSQDVGAPYEQYF.

This clone was counted between two and nine times. This rearrangement joins TRBV5-1 to TRBJ1-1, with D unclear. CDR1 is SGHRS, CDR2 YFSETQ, per germline. This CDR3 has 14 amino acids. Trimming removed 5 bases from V and 1 base from J, with 12 bases in between. The CDR3 region is CASRPGIRNTEAFF. DNA for the CDR3: TGCGCCAGCAGACCGGGTATTAGGAACACTGAAGCTTTCTTT.

The table lists this clone with a few counts. The gene calls are TRBV5-5 and TRBJ1-1; D is possibly TRBD1 (5 bases). The CDR3 sequence is 16 residues long. V was cut by 3 bases and J by 0 bases, with 15 bases left in between. The germline CDR1 and CDR2 sequences are SGHKS and YYEKEE (reference sequence). The CDR3: CASSSGDWGMNTEAFF. CDR3 DNA sequence: TGTGCCAGCAGCTCGGGGGACTGGGGGATGAACACTGAAGCTTTCTTT.

Note on this clone: A junction boundary mismatches the germline segment, possibly from a read error. This chain uses TRBV7-9 with TRBJ1-2; possible D gene TRBD1, 5 bases. The CDR3 has 13 residues. Germline V lookup: CDR1 SEHNR, CDR2 FQNEAQ (reference sequence). The CDR3 here is CSSSLSQGYGYTF. The CDR3, as DNA: TGTTCCAGCAGCTTAAGCCAGGGCTATGGCTACACCTTC.

CDR3 sequence: CASGTRQTTDTQYF. The CDR3 DNA follows: TGTGCCAGCGGGACTAGACAGACCACAGATACGCAGTATTTT. The V call is TRBV6-6, the J call TRBJ2-3; 8 nucleotides match TRBD2. CDR3 size: 14 residues. Trimming took 8 bases from V and 2 from J; bases not matched to a gene: 6. Germline CDR1 MNHNY, CDR2 SVGAGI (reference sequence).

This clone showed up just once. The V and J genes are TRBV6-5 and TRBJ1-1; the D gene is possibly TRBD1 (5 bases). V was shortened by 6 bases and J by 1 base, with 15 bases between the two germline ends. The germline V gene encodes CDR1 MNHEY and CDR2 SVGAGI. This CDR3 comprises 15 residues. The DNA of the CDR3 is TGTGCCAGCAGGTTTAGGGAGGGGCGGAACACTGAAGCTTTCTTT. This gives the protein CASRFREGRNTEAFF.

V is TRBV5-1 and J is TRBJ2-3; 13 bases align to TRBD2. The CDR3 covers 16 residues. Germline lookup yields CDR1 SGHRS and CDR2 YFSETQ. The ends lost 4 bases at V and 2 bases at J; junction bases unmatched: 4. The CDR3 protein is CASSPGLAGATDTQYF. The CDR3 bases are TGCGCCAGCAGCCCCGGACTAGCGGGGGCCACAGATACGCAGTATTTT.

The rearrangement links TRBV27 to TRBJ1-5; D uncertain. V lost 2 bases to trimming and J lost 0 bases, with 11 bases between them. In germline, CDR1 is MNHEY, CDR2 SMNVEV (reference sequence). The CDR3 length is 16 residues. The CDR3 loop reads CASSLNSLYSNQPQHF. The CDR3 bases are TGTGCCAGCAGTTTAAACAGTTTGTATAGCAATCAGCCCCAGCATTTT.

This clone showed up just once. V usage is TRBV5-1 and J usage is TRBJ1-6; 9 nucleotides agree with TRBD1. V was pared by 4 bases and J by 9 bases, with 8 bases of the junction left unmatched. The CDR3 consists of 15 residues. Per germline, CDR1 SGHRS and CDR2 YFSETQ. The CDR3 DNA reads as TGCGCCAGCAGCCCCGAGGGACAGGGACCTTCACCCCTCCACTTT. This encodes CASSPEGQGPSPLHF.

The chain has TRBV28 and TRBJ1-2, with a weak D call TRBD1 (5 bases). This CDR3 spans 16 amino acids. Deletions cut 5 bases from V and 0 bases from J, with 16 bases between. The germline gives CDR1 MDHEN, CDR2 SYDVKM. The CDR3 nucleotides read TGTGCCAGCAGTCAAATGACGGGGGGAGCTAACTATGGCTACACCTTC. This translates into CASSQMTGGANYGYTF.

For the CDR3, the DNA is TGTGCCAGCAGCTTTCAATTCCTAACCTACGAGCAGTACTTC. It specifies CASSFQFLTYEQYF. V is TRBV7-2 and J is TRBJ2-7; D gene ambiguous. The CDR3 totals 14 residues. Trimming took off 3 bases at V and 2 bases at J, with 11 bases between the two ends. The germline V gene encodes CDR1 SGHTA and CDR2 FQGNSA.

The chain employs TRBV15 and TRBJ1-1; D perhaps matches TRBD1 (6 bases). The CDR3 contains 16 residues. V was clipped by 0 bases and J by 0 bases, with 11 bases between them. The germline V gene encodes CDR1 LNHNV and CDR2 YYDKDF (reference sequence). The CDR3 DNA sequence: TGTGCCACCAGCAGAGACAGGGGTGTTATGAACACTGAAGCTTTCTTT. It translates to CATSRDRGVMNTEAFF.

V and J are TRBV5-4 and TRBJ2-5, with 10 nucleotides matching TRBD1. CDR3 length: 14 amino acids. Germline CDR1 reads SGHNT; CDR2 reads YYREEE (reference sequence). V was clipped by 4 bases and J by 1 base; unmatched bases: 1. In DNA form, the CDR3 reads TGTGCCAGCAGCGGGACAGGGGCCCAAGAGACCCAGTACTTC. Translated: CASSGTGAQETQYF. The entire variable domain, with the rest obtained from reference TRBV5-4 and TRBJ2-5, is as follows: ETGVTQSPTHLIKTRGQQVTLRCSSQSGHNTVSWYQQALGQGPQFIFQYYREEENGRGNFPPRFSGLQFPNYSSELNVNALELDDSALYLCASSGTGAQETQYFGPGTRLLVL.

This clone was seen more than once but under ten times. The chain carries TRBV28 and TRBJ2-2; D is undetermined. CDR1 is MDHEN and CDR2 is SYDVKM in the germline V gene. Trimming took 7 bases from V and 2 from J, leaving 11 bases between them. The CDR3 is 14 residues long. Here the CDR3 reads CASTSGSNTGELFF. The CDR3 DNA is TGTGCCAGCACATCCGGGTCAAACACCGGGGAGCTGTTTTTT. The complete variable domain, with remaining parts taken from reference TRBV28 and TRBJ2-2, reads DVKVTQSSRYLVKRTGEKVFLECVQDMDHENMFWYRQDPGLGLRLIYFSYDVKMKEKGDIPEGYSVSREKKERFSLILESASTNQTSMYLCASTSGSNTGELFFGEGSRLTVL.

Details on this clone: The junction shows a germline mismatch at one end, possibly a read error. The chain joins TRBV13 to TRBJ2-1; 13 nucleotides agree with TRBD2. Germline loops: CDR1 PRHDT, CDR2 FYEKMQ (reference sequence). This CDR3 comprises 15 residues. CDR3: CASSVGLAGAHEQFF. In DNA form, the CDR3 reads TGTGCCAGCAGCGTAGGACTAGCGGGAGCGCATGAGCAGTTCTTC.

V gene TRBV7-6 combines with J gene TRBJ2-1; D gene uncertain. The CDR3 totals 13 residues. The V gene's germline CDR1 is SGHVS and CDR2 FNYEAQ. Trimming removed 5 bases at V and 6 bases at J, with 11 bases between. CDR3 protein: CASSPLAINEQFF. The CDR3, as DNA: TGTGCCAGCAGCCCTCTGGCCATCAATGAGCAGTTCTTC. Together with reference TRBV7-6 and TRBJ2-1, the CDR3 gives the full variable domain: GAGVSQSPRYKVTKRGQDVALRCDPISGHVSLYWYRQALGQGPEFLTYFNYEAQQDKSGLPNDRFSAERPEGSISTLTIQRTEQRDSAMYRCASSPLAINEQFFGPGTRLTVL.

This chain connects TRBV10-3 to TRBJ2-2; TRBD1 is a possible D gene (6 bases). This CDR3 is 15 amino acids long. Germline loops: CDR1 ENHRY, CDR2 SYGVKD. V lost 4 bases and J 2 bases, leaving 11 bases between the germline ends. CDR3 in amino acids: CAISAQQGNTGELFF. CDR3 sequence (DNA): TGTGCCATCAGTGCCCAACAGGGCAACACCGGGGAGCTGTTTTTT.

The chain links TRBV11-2 to TRBJ2-2; 15 positions agree with TRBD2. The CDR3 is made up of 17 amino acids. Looked up from germline, CDR1 is SGHAT and CDR2 is FQNNGV. V dropped 1 base and J dropped 6; count of bases not matched to a gene: 3. Here the CDR3 DNA reads TGTGCCAGCAGCTTAGCTCGGACTAGCGGGAGGGCCGGGGAGCTGTTTTTT. It translates to CASSLARTSGRAGELFF.

The V call is TRBV10-2, the J call TRBJ2-1, with 7 bases matching TRBD2. Per the germline V gene, CDR1 is WSHSY and CDR2 is SAAADI. The V and J ends lost 1 base and 15 bases, in that order; junction bases with no gene match: 6. The CDR3 contains 12 residues. The CDR3 is CASSEWAGELFF. The CDR3 DNA follows: TGCGCCAGCAGTGAGTGGGCGGGAGAATTGTTCTTC.

The chain recombines TRBV30 with TRBJ2-7; D uncertain. The J call may be mistaken, given a closer DNA end match to TRBJ2-1. There are 15 residues in the CDR3. Germline-derived CDR1 and CDR2 are GTSNPN and SVGIG (reference sequence). CDR3 DNA sequence: TGTGCCTGGAGTGTACTTGTTATAGCTAGCAATGAGCAGTTCTTC. It codes for CAWSVLVIASNEQFF.

This chain connects TRBV28 to TRBJ1-6; 8 nucleotides line up with TRBD1. CDR1 is MDHEN, CDR2 SYDVKM, per germline. CDR3 length equals 15 residues. Losses at the gene ends were 5 bases for V and 5 bases for J; bases not matched to a gene: 5. Written as DNA, the CDR3 is TGTGCCAGCAGTGCAGGGGGCCGGGATAATTCACCCCTCCACTTT. Amino acid sequence: CASSAGGRDNSPLHF.

This clone was seen more than once but under ten times. This chain joins TRBV28 and TRBJ2-2, with D unclear. This CDR3 comprises 14 residues. Germline V gene data show CDR1 as MDHEN and CDR2 as SYDVKM. V shed 3 bases and J shed 4 bases, with 9 bases lying between them. CDR3 residues: CASSFFLRTGELFF. The CDR3 coding sequence is TGTGCCAGCAGTTTTTTCTTGCGCACCGGGGAGCTGTTTTTT. Together with reference TRBV28 and TRBJ2-2, the CDR3 gives the full variable domain: DVKVTQSSRYLVKRTGEKVFLECVQDMDHENMFWYRQDPGLGLRLIYFSYDVKMKEKGDIPEGYSVSREKKERFSLILESASTNQTSMYLCASSFFLRTGELFFGEGSRLTVL.